The present entry profiles one T cell receptor (beta chain) with its context. Its antigen remains unidentified. The sample originates from a study of OX40 agonist ivuxolimab in advanced cancers. About the study: The dose-escalation cohort had hepatocellular carcinoma, melanoma, renal cell or head and neck cancer. Findings and caveats of the study: It was also the case that some nonresponders had low normalized T-cell clonal expansion.

The table came from immunoSEQ multiplex PCR; TCRdb's copy has only in-frame clones and leaves some out. The sample records 55,000 to 80,000 clones, around nine tenths being singletons. The CDR3 loop spans 9 amino acids. Exclusion of a patient followed from autoimmune disease history or systemic immunosuppression. The sample was CD4+ or CD8+ T cells sorted from blood, taken in a trial of the OX40 agonist ivuxolimab. V gene TRBV21-1 combines with J gene TRBJ1-1. TRBV21-1 is a pseudogene. This clonotype originated in an adult with an advanced solid tumor such as melanoma, head and neck, liver or kidney cancer. The CDR3 spells CASSNEAFF. CDR3 DNA: TGTGCCAGCAGTAATGAAGCTTTCTTT.